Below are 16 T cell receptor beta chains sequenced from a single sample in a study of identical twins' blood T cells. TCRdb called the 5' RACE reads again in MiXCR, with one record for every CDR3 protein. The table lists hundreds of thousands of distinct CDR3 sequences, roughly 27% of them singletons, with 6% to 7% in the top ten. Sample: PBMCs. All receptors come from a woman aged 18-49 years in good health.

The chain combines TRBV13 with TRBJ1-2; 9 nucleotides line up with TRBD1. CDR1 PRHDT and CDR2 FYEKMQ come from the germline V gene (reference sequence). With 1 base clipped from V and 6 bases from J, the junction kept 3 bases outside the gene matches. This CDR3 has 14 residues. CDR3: CASSLEQGADGYTF. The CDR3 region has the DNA TGTGCCAGCAGCTTAGAACAGGGGGCTGATGGCTACACCTTC.

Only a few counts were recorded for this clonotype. In DNA form, the CDR3 reads TGCAGCGTGACCGAGCGGAGCTCCTACAATGAGCAGTTCTTC. Translated: CSVTERSSYNEQFF. The chain has TRBV29-1 and TRBJ2-1; tentative D call: TRBD2 (5 bases). The CDR3 covers 14 residues. Germline V gene sequence: CDR1 SQVTM, CDR2 ANQGSEA. V was cut by 6 bases and J by 0 bases, with 12 bases left in between.

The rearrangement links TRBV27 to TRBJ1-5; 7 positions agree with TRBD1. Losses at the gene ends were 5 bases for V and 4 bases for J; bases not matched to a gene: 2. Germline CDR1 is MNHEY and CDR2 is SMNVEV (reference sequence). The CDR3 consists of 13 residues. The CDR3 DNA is TGTGCCAGCAGTGACAGGGTAAATCAGCCCCAGCATTTT. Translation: CASSDRVNQPQHF.

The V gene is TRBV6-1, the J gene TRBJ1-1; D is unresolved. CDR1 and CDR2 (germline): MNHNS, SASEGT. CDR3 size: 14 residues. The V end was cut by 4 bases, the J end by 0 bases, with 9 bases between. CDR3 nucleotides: TGTGCCAGCAGTGTAGGTCCGATGAACACTGAAGCTTTCTTT. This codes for CASSVGPMNTEAFF.

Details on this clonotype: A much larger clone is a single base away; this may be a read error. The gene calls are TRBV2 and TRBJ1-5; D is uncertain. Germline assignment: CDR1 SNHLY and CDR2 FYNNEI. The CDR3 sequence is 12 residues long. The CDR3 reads CASSDRGQSQHF. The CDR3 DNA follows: TGTGCCAGCAGTGATCGGGGTCAGTCCCAGCATTTT.

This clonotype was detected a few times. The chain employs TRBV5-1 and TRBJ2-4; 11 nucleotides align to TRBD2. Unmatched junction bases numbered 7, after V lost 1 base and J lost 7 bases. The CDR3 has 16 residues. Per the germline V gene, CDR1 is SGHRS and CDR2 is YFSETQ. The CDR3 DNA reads TGCGCCAGCAGCTTGATCTTAGCGGGGGGGAATAACATTCAGTACTTC. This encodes CASSLILAGGNNIQYF. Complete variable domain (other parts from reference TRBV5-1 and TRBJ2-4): KAGVTQTPRYLIKTRGQQVTLSCSPISGHRSVSWYQQTPGQGLQFLFEYFSETQRNKGNFPGRFSGRQFSNSRSEMNVSTLELGDSALYLCASSLILAGGNNIQYFGAGTRLSVL.

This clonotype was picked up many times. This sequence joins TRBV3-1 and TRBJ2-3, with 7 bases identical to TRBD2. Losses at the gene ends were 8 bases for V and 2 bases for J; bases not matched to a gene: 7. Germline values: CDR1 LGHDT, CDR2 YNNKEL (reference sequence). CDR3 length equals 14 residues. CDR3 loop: CASAGAGVTDTQYF. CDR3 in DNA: TGTGCCAGCGCCGGGGCGGGAGTCACAGATACGCAGTATTTT.

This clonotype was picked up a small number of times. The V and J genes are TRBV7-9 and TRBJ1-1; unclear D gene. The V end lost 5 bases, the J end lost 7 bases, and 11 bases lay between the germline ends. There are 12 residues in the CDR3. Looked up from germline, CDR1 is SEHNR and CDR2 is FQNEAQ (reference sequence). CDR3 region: CASSPEVGEAFF. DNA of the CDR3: TGTGCCAGCAGCCCCGAGGTTGGTGAAGCTTTCTTT.

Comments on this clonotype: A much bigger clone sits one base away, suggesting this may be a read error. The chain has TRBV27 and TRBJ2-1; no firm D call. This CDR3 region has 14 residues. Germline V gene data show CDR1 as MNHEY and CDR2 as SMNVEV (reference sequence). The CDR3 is CASSLYEEINEQCF. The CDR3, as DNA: TGTGCCAGCAGTTTATATGAGGAGATCAATGAGCAGTGCTTC.

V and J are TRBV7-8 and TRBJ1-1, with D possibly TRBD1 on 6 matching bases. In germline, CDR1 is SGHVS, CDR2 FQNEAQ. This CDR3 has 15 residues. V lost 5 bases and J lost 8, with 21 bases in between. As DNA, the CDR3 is TGTGCCAGCAGCCCCCTTACAGGGAACGGAGGGGAAGCTTTCTTT. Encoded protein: CASSPLTGNGGEAFF.

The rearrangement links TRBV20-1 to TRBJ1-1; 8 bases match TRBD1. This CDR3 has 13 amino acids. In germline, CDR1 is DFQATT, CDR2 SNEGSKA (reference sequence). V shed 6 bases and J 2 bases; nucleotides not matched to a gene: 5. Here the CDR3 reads CSAPDRANTEAFF. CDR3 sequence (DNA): TGCAGTGCGCCGGACAGGGCCAACACTGAAGCTTTCTTT.

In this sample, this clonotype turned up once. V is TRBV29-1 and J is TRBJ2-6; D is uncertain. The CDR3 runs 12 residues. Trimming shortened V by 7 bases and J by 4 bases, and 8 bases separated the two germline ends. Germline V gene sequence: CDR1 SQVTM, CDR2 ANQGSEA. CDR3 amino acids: CSASFGANVLTF. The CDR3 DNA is TGCAGCGCTTCGTTCGGGGCCAACGTCCTGACTTTC.

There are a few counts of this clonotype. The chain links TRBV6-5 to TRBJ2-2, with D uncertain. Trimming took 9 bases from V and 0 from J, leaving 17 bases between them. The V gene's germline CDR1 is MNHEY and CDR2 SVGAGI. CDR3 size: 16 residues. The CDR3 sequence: CASRGSGFANTGELFF. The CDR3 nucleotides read TGTGCCAGTAGAGGTAGTGGATTCGCGAACACCGGGGAGCTGTTTTTT.

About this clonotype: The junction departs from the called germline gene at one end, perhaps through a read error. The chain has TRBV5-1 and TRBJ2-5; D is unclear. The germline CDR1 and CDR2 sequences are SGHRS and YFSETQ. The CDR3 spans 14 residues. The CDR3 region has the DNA TGCGCCAACAGCTTGGAAGGGCGTGGAGAGACCCAGTACTTC. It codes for CANSLEGRGETQYF. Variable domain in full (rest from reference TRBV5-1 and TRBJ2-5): KAGVTQTPRYLIKTRGQQVTLSCSPISGHRSVSWYQQTPGQGLQFLFEYFSETQRNKGNFPGRFSGRQFSNSRSEMNVSTLELGDSALYLCANSLEGRGETQYFGPGTRLLVL.

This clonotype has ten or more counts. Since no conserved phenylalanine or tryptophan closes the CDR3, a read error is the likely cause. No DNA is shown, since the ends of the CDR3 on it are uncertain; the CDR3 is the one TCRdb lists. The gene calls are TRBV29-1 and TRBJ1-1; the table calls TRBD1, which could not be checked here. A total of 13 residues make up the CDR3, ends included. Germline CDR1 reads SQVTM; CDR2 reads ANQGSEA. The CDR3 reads CSVEKTGTGGSHL.

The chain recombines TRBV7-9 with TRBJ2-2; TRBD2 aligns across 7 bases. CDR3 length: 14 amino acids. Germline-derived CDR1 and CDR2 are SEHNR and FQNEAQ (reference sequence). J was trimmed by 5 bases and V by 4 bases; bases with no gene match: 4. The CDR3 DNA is TGTGCCAGCAGCTGGGAGGGGATGACCGGGGAGCTGTTTTTT. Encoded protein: CASSWEGMTGELFF.